This TCR beta chain is from a study of shared T cell receptors in the human thymus. Repertoires were generated with immunoSEQ multiplex PCR, while TCRdb's copy carries only in-frame clones and drops some. The sample yields almost 550,000 clones, 70% to 80% seen once. V was shortened by 1 base and J by 4 bases, with 11 bases between the two germline ends. The CDR3 is made up of 14 amino acids. Germline V gives CDR1 SGHAT, CDR2 FQNNGV. Only one count was recorded for this clone. These same records also appear under a second study, on human thymus T cells. That publication notes: Corrective surgery for congenital heart defects was being performed on the healthy Finnish infants who were the donors. Thymus tissue was removed during corrective cardiac surgery. As related research reported, thymic repertoires overlapped highly among unrelated individuals.

The sequenced sample was thymocytes. The rearrangement links TRBV11-2 to TRBJ2-7; the D is unclear. This receptor was taken from a boy under two years old with a congenital heart defect. The CDR3 DNA reads as TGTGCCAGCAGCTTAGGCCCGCTAGATTACGAGCAGTACTTC. It yields the protein CASSLGPLDYEQYF.